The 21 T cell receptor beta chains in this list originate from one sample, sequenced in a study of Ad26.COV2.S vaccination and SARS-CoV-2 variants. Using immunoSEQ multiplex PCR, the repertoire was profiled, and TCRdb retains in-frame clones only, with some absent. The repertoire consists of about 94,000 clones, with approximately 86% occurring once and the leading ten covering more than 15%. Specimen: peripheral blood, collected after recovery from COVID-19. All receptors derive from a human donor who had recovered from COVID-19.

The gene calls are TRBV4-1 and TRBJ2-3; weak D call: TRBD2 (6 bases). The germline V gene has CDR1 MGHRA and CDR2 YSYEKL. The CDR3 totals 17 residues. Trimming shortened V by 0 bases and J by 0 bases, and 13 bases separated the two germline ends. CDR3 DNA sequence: TGCGCCAGCAGCCAAGATTATGGCGGGACTAGCACAGATACGCAGTATTTT. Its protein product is CASSQDYGGTSTDTQYF.

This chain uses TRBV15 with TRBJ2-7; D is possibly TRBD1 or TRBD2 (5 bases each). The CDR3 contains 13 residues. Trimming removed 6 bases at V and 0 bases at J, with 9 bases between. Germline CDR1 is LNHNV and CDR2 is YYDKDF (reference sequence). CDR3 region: CATRPGTSYEQYF. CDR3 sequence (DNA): TGTGCCACCAGACCCGGGACCTCCTACGAGCAGTACTTC.

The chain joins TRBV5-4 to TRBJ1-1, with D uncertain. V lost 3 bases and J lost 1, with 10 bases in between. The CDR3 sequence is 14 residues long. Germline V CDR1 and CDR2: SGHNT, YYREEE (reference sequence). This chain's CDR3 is CASSSGRTNTEAFF. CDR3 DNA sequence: TGTGCCAGCAGCTCCGGGCGGACGAACACTGAAGCTTTCTTT.

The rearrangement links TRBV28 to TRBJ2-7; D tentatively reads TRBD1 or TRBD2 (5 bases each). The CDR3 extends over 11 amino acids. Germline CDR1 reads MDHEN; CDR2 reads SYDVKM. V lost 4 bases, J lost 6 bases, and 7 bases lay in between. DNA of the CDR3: TGTGCCAGCAGTTCCGGGGCCGAGCAGTACTTC. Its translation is CASSSGAEQYF.

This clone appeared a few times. CDR3 residues: CASSFWGSRSYTF. For the CDR3, the DNA is TGTGCCAGCAGTTTCTGGGGGTCCCGGAGCTACACCTTC. The chain couples TRBV12-3 or TRBV12-4 to TRBJ1-2, with D possibly being TRBD1 (5 bases). Trimming took off 3 bases at V and 9 bases at J, with 14 bases between the two ends. The CDR3 is 13 residues long.

The CDR3 here is CASSLWTGQYETQYF. Written as DNA, the CDR3 is TGTGCCAGCAGCCTGTGGACAGGACAGTATGAGACCCAGTACTTC. V is TRBV14 and J is TRBJ2-5; TRBD1 matches at 7 bases. Germline trimming cut 4 bases from V and 5 bases from J; bases unmatched to any gene: 10. The germline gives CDR1 SGHDN, CDR2 FVKESK. CDR3 length equals 15 residues.

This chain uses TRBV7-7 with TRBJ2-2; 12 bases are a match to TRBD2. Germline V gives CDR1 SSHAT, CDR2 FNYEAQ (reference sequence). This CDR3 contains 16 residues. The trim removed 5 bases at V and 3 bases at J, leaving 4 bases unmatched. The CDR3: CASSPRLAGDTGELFF. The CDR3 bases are TGTGCCAGCAGCCCTCGACTAGCGGGGGACACCGGGGAGCTGTTTTTT. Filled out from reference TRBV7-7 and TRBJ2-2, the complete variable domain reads GAGVSQSPRYKVTKRGQDVTLRCDPISSHATLYWYQQALGQGPEFLTYFNYEAQPDKSGLPSDRFSAERPEGSISTLTIQRTEQRDSAMYRCASSPRLAGDTGELFFGEGSRLTVL.

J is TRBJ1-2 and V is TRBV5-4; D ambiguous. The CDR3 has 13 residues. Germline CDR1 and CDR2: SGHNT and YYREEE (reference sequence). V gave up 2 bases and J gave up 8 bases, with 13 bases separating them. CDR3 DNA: TGTGCCAGCAGCTTAGATATAGAGAGGGGCTACACCTTC. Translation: CASSLDIERGYTF.

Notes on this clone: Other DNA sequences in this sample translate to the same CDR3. CDR3 amino acids: CASSEEALTNYGYTF. DNA of the CDR3: TGTGCCAGCAGTGAGGAAGCCCTTACTAACTATGGCTACACCTTC. This chain joins TRBV2 and TRBJ1-2, with unresolved D. This CDR3 is 15 amino acids long. Trimming removed 3 bases from V and 0 bases from J, with 11 bases in between. In germline, CDR1 is SNHLY, CDR2 FYNNEI.

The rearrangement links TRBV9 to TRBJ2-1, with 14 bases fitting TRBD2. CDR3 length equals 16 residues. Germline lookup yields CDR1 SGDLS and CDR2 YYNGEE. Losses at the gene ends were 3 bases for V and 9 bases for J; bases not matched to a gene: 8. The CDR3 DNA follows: TGTGCCAGCAGCGCGCCCGGGACTAGCGGGAGTAGTGAGCAGTTCTTC. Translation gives CASSAPGTSGSSEQFF.

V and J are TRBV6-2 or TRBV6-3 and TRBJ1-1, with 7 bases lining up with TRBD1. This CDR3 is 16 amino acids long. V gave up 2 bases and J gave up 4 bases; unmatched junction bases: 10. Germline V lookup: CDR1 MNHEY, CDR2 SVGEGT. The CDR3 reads CASSYPEGQIGTEAFF. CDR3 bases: TGTGCCAGCAGTTACCCCGAGGGACAGATTGGCACTGAAGCTTTCTTT.

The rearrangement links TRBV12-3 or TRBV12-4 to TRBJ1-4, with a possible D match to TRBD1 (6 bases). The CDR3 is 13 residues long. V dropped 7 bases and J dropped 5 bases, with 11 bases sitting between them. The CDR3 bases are TGTGCCAGCACCCTAACAGGGAATGAAAAACTGTTTTTT. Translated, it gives CASTLTGNEKLFF.

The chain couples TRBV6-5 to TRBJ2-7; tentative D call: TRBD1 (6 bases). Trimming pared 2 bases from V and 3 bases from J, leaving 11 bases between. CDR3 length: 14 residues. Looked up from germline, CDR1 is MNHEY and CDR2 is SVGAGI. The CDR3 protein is CASSYGGRGYEQYF. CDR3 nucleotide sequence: TGTGCCAGCAGTTACGGGGGCCGTGGCTACGAGCAGTACTTC.

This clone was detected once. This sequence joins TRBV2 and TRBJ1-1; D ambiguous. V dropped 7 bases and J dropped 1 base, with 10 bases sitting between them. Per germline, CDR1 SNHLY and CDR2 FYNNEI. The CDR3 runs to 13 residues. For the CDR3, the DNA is TGTGCCAGCACGGGGTTGGCGAACACTGAAGCTTTCTTT. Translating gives CASTGLANTEAFF.

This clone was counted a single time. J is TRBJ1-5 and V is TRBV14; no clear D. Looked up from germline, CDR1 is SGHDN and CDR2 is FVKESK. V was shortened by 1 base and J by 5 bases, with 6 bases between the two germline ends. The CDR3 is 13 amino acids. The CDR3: CASSQGSHQPQHF. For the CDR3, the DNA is TGTGCCAGCAGCCAAGGATCTCATCAGCCCCAGCATTTT.

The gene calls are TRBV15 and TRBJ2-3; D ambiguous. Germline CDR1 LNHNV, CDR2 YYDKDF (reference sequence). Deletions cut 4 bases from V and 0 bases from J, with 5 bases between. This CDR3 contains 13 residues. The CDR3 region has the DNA TGTGCCACCAGCACACTGAGCACAGATACGCAGTATTTT. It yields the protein CATSTLSTDTQYF.

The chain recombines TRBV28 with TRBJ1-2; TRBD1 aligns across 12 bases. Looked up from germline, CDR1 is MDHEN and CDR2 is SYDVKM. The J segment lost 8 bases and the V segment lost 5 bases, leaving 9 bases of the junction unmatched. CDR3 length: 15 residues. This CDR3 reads CASSPPGQGARGYTF. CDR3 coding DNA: TGTGCCAGCAGTCCCCCGGGACAGGGGGCGCGAGGCTACACCTTC.

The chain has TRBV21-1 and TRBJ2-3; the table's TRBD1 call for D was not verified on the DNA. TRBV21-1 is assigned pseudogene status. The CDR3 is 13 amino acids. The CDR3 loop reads CETGGRGTDTQYF. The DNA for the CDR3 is TGTGAGACAGGGGGACGTGGCACAGATACGCAGTATTTT.

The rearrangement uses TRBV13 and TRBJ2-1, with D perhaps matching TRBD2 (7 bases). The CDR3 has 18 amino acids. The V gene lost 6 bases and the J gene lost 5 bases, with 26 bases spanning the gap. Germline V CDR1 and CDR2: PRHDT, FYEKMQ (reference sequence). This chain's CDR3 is CASRRDTFGGRGNNEQFF. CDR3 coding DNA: TGTGCCAGCAGACGAGACACGTTCGGAGGGAGGGGGAACAATGAGCAGTTCTTC.

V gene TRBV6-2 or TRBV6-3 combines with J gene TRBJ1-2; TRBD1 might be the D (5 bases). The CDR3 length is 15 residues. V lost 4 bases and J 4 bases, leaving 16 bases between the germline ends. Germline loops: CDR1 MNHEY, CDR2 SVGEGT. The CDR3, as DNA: TGTGCCAGCAGTTCGCCGGGGGTCGCTCCCTATGGCTACACCTTC. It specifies CASSSPGVAPYGYTF.

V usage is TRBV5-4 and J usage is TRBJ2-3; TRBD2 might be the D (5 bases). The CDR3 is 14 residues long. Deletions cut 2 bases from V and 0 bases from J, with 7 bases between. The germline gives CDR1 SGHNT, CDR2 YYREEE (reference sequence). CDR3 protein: CASSLQRSTDTQYF. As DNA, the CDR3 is TGTGCCAGCAGCTTACAGCGGAGCACAGATACGCAGTATTTT.